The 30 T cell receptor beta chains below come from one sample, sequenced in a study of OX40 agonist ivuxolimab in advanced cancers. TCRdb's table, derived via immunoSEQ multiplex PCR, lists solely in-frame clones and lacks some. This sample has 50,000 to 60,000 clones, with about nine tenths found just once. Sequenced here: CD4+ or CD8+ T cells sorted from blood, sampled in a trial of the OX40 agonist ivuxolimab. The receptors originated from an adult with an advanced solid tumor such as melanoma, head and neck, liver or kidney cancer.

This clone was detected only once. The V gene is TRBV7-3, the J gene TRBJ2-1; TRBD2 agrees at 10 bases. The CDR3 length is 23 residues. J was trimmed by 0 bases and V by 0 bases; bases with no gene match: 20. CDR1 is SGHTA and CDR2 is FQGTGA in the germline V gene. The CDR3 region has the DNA TGTGCCAGCAGCTTAACGGGTATTCCTGTTGGACTAGCGGCAACGAGCTCCTACAATGAGCAGTTCTTC. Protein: CASSLTGIPVGLAATSSYNEQFF.

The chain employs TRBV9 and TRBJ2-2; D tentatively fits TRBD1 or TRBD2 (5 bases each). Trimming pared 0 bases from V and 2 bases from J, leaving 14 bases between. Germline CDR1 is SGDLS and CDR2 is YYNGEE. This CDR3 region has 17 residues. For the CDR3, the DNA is TGTGCCAGCAGCGTAGACCCTGCTGGGACCAACACCGGGGAGCTGTTTTTT. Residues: CASSVDPAGTNTGELFF.

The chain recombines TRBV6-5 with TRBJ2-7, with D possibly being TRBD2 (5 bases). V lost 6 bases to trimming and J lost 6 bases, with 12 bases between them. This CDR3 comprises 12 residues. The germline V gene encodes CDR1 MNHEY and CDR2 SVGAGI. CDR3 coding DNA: TGTGCCAGCAGGCCCCCCGCGGGCGAGCAGTACTTC. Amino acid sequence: CASRPPAGEQYF.

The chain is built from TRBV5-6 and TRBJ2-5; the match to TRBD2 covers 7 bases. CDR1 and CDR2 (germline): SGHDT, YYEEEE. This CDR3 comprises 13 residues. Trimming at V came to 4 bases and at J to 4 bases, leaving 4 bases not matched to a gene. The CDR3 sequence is CASSRWGGETQYF. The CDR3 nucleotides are TGTGCCAGCAGCCGATGGGGGGGAGAGACCCAGTACTTC.

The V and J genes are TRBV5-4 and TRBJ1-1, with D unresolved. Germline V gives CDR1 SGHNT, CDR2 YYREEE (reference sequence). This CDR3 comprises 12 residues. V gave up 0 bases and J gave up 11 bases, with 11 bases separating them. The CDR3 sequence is CASSLGFGEAFF. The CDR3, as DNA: TGTGCCAGCAGCTTGGGTTTCGGGGAGGCTTTCTTT.

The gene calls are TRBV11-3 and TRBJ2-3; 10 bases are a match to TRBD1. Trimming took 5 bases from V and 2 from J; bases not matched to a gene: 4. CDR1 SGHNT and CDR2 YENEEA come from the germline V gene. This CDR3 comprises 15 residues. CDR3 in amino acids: CASSRDRGLTDTQYF. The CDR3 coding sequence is TGTGCCAGCAGCCGCGACAGGGGGCTCACAGATACGCAGTATTTT.

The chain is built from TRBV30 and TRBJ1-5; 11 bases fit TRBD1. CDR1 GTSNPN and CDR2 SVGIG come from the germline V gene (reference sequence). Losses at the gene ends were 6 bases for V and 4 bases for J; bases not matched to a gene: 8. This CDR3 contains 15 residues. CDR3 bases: TGTGCCTGCCAACCCGGGACAGGGGGTAATCAGCCCCAGCATTTT. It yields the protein CACQPGTGGNQPQHF. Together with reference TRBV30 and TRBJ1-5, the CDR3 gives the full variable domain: SQTIHQWPATLVQPVGSPLSLECTVEGTSNPNLYWYRQAAGRGLQLLFYSVGIGQISSEVPQNLSASRPQDRQFILSSKKLLLSDSGFYLCACQPGTGGNQPQHFGDGTRLSIL.

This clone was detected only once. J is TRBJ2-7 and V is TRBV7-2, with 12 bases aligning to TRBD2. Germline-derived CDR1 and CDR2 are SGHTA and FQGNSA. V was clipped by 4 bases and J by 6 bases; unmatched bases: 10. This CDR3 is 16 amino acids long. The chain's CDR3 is CASSSYRLAGGGEQYF. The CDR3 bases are TGTGCCAGCAGCTCGTACCGGCTAGCGGGGGGGGGCGAGCAGTACTTC.

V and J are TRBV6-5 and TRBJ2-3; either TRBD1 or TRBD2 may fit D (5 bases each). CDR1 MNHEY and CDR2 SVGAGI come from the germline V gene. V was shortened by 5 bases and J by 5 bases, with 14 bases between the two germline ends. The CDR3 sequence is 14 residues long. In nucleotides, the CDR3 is TGTGCCAGCAGTCCCGGGACCATTAAAGATACGCAGTATTTT. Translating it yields CASSPGTIKDTQYF.

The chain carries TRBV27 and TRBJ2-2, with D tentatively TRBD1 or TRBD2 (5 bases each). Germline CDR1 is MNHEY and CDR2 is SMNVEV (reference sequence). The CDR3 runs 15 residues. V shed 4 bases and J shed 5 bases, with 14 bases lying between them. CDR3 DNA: TGTGCCAGCAGTTCGGGGAAGGGGCTGACCGGGGAGCTGTTTTTT. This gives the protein CASSSGKGLTGELFF.

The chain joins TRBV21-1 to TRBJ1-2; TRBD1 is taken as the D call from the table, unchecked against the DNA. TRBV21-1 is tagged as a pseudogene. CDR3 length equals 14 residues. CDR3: CASFRGRWENGYTF. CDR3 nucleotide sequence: TGTGCCAGTTTCAGGGGGCGCTGGGAAAATGGCTACACCTTC.

CDR3 amino acids: CASSREGRGGYTF. Here the CDR3 DNA reads TGTGCCAGCAGCCGCGAGGGGCGAGGTGGCTACACCTTC. The chain links TRBV5-4 to TRBJ1-2; D might be TRBD1 (5 bases). CDR3 length equals 13 residues. V was shortened by 4 bases and J by 7 bases, with 14 bases between the two germline ends. In germline, CDR1 is SGHNT, CDR2 YYREEE (reference sequence).

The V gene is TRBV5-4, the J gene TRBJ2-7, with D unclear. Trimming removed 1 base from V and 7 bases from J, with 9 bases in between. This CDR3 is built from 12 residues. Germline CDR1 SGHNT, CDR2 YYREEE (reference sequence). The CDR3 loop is CASSLNQGEQYF. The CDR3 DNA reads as TGTGCCAGCAGCTTGAACCAAGGGGAGCAGTACTTC.

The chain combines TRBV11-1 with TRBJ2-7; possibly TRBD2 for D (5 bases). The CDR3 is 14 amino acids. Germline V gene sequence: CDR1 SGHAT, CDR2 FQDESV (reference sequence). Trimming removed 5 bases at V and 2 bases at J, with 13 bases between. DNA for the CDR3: TGTGCCAGCAGCAAGAGACTAATTACCTACGAGCAGTACTTC. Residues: CASSKRLITYEQYF.

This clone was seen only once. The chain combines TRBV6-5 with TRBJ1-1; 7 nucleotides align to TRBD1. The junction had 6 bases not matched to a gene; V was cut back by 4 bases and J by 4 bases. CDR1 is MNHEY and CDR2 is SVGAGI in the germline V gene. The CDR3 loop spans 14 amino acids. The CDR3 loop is CASSSHRGGTEAFF. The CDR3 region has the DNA TGTGCCAGCAGTTCTCACAGGGGAGGCACTGAAGCTTTCTTT.

DNA for the CDR3: TGCGCCAGCAGCCCGGGACTAGCGGGGGGGCGATCAAATGAGCAGTTCTTC. Residues: CASSPGLAGGRSNEQFF. The J gene is TRBJ2-1, the V gene TRBV4-1, with 16 bases identical to TRBD2. The CDR3 is 17 amino acids. Looked up from germline, CDR1 is MGHRA and CDR2 is YSYEKL. Trimming cost V 4 bases and J 7 bases; bases outside gene matches: 7.

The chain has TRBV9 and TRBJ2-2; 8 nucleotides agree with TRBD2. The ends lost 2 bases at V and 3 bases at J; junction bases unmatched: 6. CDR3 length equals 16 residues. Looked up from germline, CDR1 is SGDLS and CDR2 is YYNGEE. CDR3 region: CASSVLGGLDTGELFF. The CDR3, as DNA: TGTGCCAGCAGCGTTTTGGGGGGACTAGACACCGGGGAGCTGTTTTTT.

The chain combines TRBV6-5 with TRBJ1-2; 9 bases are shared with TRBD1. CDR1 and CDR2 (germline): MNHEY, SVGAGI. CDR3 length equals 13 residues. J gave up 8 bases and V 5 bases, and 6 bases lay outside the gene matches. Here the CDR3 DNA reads TGTGCCAGCAGTCGACAGGGGGTGATGGGCTACACCTTC. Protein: CASSRQGVMGYTF.

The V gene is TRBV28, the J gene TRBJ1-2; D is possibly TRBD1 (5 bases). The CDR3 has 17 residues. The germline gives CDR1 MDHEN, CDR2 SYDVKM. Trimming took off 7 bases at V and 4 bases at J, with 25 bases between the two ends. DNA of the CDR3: TGTGCCAGCACCAGTAGTGGTCAGGGAAGGAAGGCCTATGGCTACACCTTC. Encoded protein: CASTSSGQGRKAYGYTF.

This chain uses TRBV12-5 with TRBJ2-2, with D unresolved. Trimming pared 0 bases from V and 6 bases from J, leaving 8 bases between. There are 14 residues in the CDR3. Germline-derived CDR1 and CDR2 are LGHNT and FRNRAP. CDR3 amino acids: CASGLVQGSGELFF. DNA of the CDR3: TGTGCTAGTGGTTTGGTACAAGGGTCCGGGGAGCTGTTTTTT.

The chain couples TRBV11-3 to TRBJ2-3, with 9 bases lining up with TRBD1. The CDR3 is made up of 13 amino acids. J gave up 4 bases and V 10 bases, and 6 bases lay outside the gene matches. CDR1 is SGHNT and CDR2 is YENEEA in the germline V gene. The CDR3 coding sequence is TGTGCCACCCGGGACAGGGCTTCAGATACGCAGTATTTT. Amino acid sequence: CATRDRASDTQYF. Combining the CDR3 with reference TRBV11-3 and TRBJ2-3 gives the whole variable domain EAGVVQSPRYKIIEKKQPVAFWCNPISGHNTLYWYLQNLGQGPELLIRYENEEAVDDSQLPKDRFSAERLKGVDSTLKIQPAELGDSAVYLCATRDRASDTQYFGPGTRLTVL.

Here the CDR3 reads CASSLVFGPSGNTIYF. CDR3 nucleotides: TGTGCCAGCAGCTTAGTGTTCGGACCCTCTGGAAACACCATATATTTT. The chain has TRBV11-2 and TRBJ1-3; D remains unclear. Trimming took 1 base from V and 0 from J, leaving 10 bases between them. The CDR3 has 16 amino acids. Germline V gene lookup returns CDR1 SGHAT and CDR2 FQNNGV.

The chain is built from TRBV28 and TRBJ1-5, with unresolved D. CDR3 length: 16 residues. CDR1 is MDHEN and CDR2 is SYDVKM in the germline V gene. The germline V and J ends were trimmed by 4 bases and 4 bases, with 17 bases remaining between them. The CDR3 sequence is CASSSPNGGRNQPQHF. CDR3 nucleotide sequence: TGTGCCAGCAGTTCCCCTAATGGAGGGAGAAATCAGCCCCAGCATTTT. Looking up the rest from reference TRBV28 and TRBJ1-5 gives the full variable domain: DVKVTQSSRYLVKRTGEKVFLECVQDMDHENMFWYRQDPGLGLRLIYFSYDVKMKEKGDIPEGYSVSREKKERFSLILESASTNQTSMYLCASSSPNGGRNQPQHFGDGTRLSIL.

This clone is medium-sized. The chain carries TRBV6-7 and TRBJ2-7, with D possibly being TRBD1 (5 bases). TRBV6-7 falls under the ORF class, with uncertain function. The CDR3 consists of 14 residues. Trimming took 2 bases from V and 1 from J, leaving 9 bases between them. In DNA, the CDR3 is TGTGCCAGCAGTTACCGGACACCTTCCTACGAGCAGTACTTC. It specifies CASSYRTPSYEQYF.

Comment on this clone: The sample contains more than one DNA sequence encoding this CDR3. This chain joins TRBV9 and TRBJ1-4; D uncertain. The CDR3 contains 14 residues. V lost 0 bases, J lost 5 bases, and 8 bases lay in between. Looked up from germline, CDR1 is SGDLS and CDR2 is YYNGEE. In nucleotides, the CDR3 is TGTGCCAGCAGCGTAGGGGTCCAGAATGAAAAACTGTTTTTT. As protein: CASSVGVQNEKLFF.

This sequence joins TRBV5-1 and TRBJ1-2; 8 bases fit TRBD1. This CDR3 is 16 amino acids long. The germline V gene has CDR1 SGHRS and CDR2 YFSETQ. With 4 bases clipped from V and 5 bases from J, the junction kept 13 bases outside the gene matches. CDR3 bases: TGCGCCAGCAGCCACAGCAGAACGACAGGGGAGTATGGCTACACCTTC. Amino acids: CASSHSRTTGEYGYTF. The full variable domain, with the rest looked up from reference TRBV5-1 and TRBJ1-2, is KAGVTQTPRYLIKTRGQQVTLSCSPISGHRSVSWYQQTPGQGLQFLFEYFSETQRNKGNFPGRFSGRQFSNSRSEMNVSTLELGDSALYLCASSHSRTTGEYGYTFGSGTRLTVV.

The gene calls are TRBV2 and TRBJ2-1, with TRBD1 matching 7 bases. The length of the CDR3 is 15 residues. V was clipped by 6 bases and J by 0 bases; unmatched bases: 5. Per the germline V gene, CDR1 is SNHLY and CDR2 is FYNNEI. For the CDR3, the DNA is TGTGCCAGCAGAAGGGGGCTAGGCTCCTACAATGAGCAGTTCTTC. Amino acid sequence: CASRRGLGSYNEQFF. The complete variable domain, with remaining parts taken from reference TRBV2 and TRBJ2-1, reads EPEVTQTPSHQVTQMGQEVILRCVPISNHLYFYWYRQILGQKVEFLVSFYNNEISEKSEIFDDQFSVERPDGSNFTLKIRSTKLEDSAMYFCASRRGLGSYNEQFFGPGTRLTVL.

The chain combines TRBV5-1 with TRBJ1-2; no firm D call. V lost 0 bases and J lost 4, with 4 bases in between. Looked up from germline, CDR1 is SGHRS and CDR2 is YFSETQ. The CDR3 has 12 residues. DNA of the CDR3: TGCGCCAGCAGCTTGGACGCCTATGGCTACACCTTC. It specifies CASSLDAYGYTF. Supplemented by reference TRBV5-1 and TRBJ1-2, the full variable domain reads KAGVTQTPRYLIKTRGQQVTLSCSPISGHRSVSWYQQTPGQGLQFLFEYFSETQRNKGNFPGRFSGRQFSNSRSEMNVSTLELGDSALYLCASSLDAYGYTFGSGTRLTVV.

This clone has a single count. The CDR3 region has the DNA TGTGCCAGCAGTGAAGCTGGACAGGCTAACTATGGCTACACCTTC. Translating it yields CASSEAGQANYGYTF. The chain uses TRBV2 and TRBJ1-2; TRBD1 aligns across 7 bases. J was trimmed by 0 bases and V by 0 bases; bases with no gene match: 1. The CDR3 totals 15 residues. Germline CDR1 SNHLY, CDR2 FYNNEI.

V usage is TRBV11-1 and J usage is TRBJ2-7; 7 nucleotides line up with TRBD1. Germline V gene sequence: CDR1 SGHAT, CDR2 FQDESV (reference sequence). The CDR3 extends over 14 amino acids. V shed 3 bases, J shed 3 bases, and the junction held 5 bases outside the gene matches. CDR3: CASSLATGFYEQYF. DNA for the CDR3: TGTGCCAGCAGCTTGGCGACAGGGTTCTACGAGCAGTACTTC.